The rows below give T cell receptor beta chains drawn from one sample of a study of identical twins. MiXCR, applied by TCRdb to the 5' RACE reads, yields one record per CDR3 protein. Of 600,000 to 800,000 distinct CDR3 sequences listed, 21% are singletons. A further study also used this sample, focusing on T cells expressing NK-cell markers.

Sequencing used PBMCs. Receptor source: a woman between 18 and 29 years old in good health. Each CDR3 is given with its conserved first and last residue. Each record gives: J gene, clone size, CDR3 length, V gene, D gene, CDR3 DNA, CDR3 protein. The D gene is left open where the match is weak. Expanded clones are given a class, and other clones once, few, many or no size at all.

J: TRBJ2-1
size: few
length: 14
V: TRBV10-3
D: TRBD2
DNA: TGTGCCAGTGGCTCAGCGGGGGGGCCCAATGAGCAGTTCTTC
CDR3: CASGSAGGPNEQFF

J: TRBJ1-1
size: .
length: 14
V: TRBV27
D: .
DNA: TGTGCCACAAGCCTGACAGGTCCTAACACTGAAGCTTTCTTT
CDR3: CATSLTGPNTEAFF

J: TRBJ2-1
size: .
length: 14
V: TRBV15
D: TRBD2
DNA: TGTGCCACCAGCAGAGCGGGGGGGTACAATGAGCAGTTCTTC
CDR3: CATSRAGGYNEQFF

J: TRBJ2-3
size: few
length: 15
V: TRBV29-1
D: TRBD2
DNA: TGCAGCGTTGACGGAACTAGCGGGGGAGGAGATACGCAGTATTTT
CDR3: CSVDGTSGGGDTQYF

J: TRBJ2-3
size: .
length: 18
V: TRBV11-2
D: TRBD2
DNA: TGTGCCAGCAGCTTAGACGGACTAGCGGATACAAGGGTGGATACGCAGTATTTT
CDR3: CASSLDGLADTRVDTQYF

J: TRBJ2-1
size: .
length: 20
V: TRBV9
D: .
DNA: TGTGCCAGCAGCGTGGCCGGGACCTCGGGCACTAAGAGCTCCTACAATGAGCAGTTCTTC
CDR3: CASSVAGTSGTKSSYNEQFF

J: TRBJ2-1
size: few
length: 12
V: TRBV20-1
D: .
DNA: TGCAGTGACTCAGGGATATACAATGAGCAGTTCTTC
CDR3: CSDSGIYNEQFF

J: TRBJ2-5
size: .
length: 17
V: TRBV9
D: TRBD2
DNA: TGTGCCAGCAGCGTGGGGACTAGCGGGACCTACCAAGAGACCCAGTACTTC
CDR3: CASSVGTSGTYQETQYF

J: TRBJ2-1
size: .
length: 14
V: TRBV14
D: TRBD2
DNA: TGTGCCAGCAGCCTAAAAGGACTAGCGGGATGGCAGTTCTTC
CDR3: CASSLKGLAGWQFF

J: TRBJ2-2
size: many
length: 13
V: TRBV9
D: .
DNA: TGTGCCAGCAGCGTCAGGGGAAACGGGGAGCTGTTTTTT
CDR3: CASSVRGNGELFF

J: TRBJ2-3
size: .
length: 18
V: TRBV18
D: TRBD2
DNA: TGTGCCAGCTCACCATTCGGTGCGGGGGGCACTAGCACAGATACGCAGTATTTT
CDR3: CASSPFGAGGTSTDTQYF

J: TRBJ2-7
size: few
length: 13
V: TRBV6-6
D: TRBD1
DNA: TGTGCCAGCAGTTACGACAGGGGGAACGAGCAGTACTTC
CDR3: CASSYDRGNEQYF

J: TRBJ2-5
size: .
length: 16
V: TRBV7-2
D: .
DNA: TGTGCCAGCAGCGTAGGAGGCAGGGGAGTCCAAGAGACCCAGTACTTC
CDR3: CASSVGGRGVQETQYF

J: TRBJ1-1
size: few
length: 15
V: TRBV9
D: TRBD1
DNA: TGTGCCAGCAGCGTAGTGGGGACAGGGAACACTGAAGCTTTCTTT
CDR3: CASSVVGTGNTEAFF